One and the same sample provided the 23 T cell receptor beta chains below, sequenced in a study of untreated major depressive disorder. Using immunoSEQ multiplex PCR, the repertoire was profiled, and TCRdb retains in-frame clones only, with some absent. The table has tens of thousands of clones, around 87% seen once; the top ten hold approximately 5.1%. Sequencing input: CD4+ T cells from PBMCs. The receptors come from a woman aged 30 to 39 in good health.

V is TRBV10-3 and J is TRBJ1-1; 9 nucleotides match TRBD1. The CDR3 has 14 residues. Germline CDR1 reads ENHRY; CDR2 reads SYGVKD. Trimming cost V 3 bases and J 3 bases; bases outside gene matches: 2. CDR3 nucleotide sequence: TGTGCCATCAGTGACTGGACAGGGGACACTGAAGCTTTCTTT. Its protein is CAISDWTGDTEAFF.

The chain carries TRBV19 and TRBJ2-3; TRBD1 matches at 7 bases. Germline V gives CDR1 LNHDA, CDR2 SQIVND (reference sequence). The CDR3 extends over 16 amino acids. V was clipped by 4 bases and J by 2 bases; unmatched bases: 9. CDR3 region: CASSNPPDRNTDTQYF. The DNA for the CDR3 is TGTGCCAGTAGTAACCCCCCGGACAGGAACACAGATACGCAGTATTTT.

V usage is TRBV14 and J usage is TRBJ1-1; D unresolved. Trimming pared 0 bases from V and 4 bases from J, leaving 21 bases between. The CDR3 spans 18 residues. The germline gives CDR1 SGHDN, CDR2 FVKESK. CDR3 amino acids: CASSQDRYGVKNPTEAFF. The DNA for the CDR3 is TGTGCCAGCAGCCAAGATCGTTACGGGGTCAAGAATCCCACTGAAGCTTTCTTT.

The rearrangement links TRBV5-4 to TRBJ1-1, with 7 bases aligning to TRBD1. Germline CDR1 reads SGHNT; CDR2 reads YYREEE (reference sequence). This CDR3 is built from 16 residues. The ends lost 3 bases at V and 0 bases at J; junction bases unmatched: 8. The CDR3 bases are TGTGCCAGCAGCTCTCGCCAGGGGGTAATGAACACTGAAGCTTTCTTT. It is translated as CASSSRQGVMNTEAFF.

The chain is built from TRBV10-3 and TRBJ1-4; D possibly corresponds to TRBD1 (5 bases). CDR3 length: 13 amino acids. The germline CDR1 and CDR2 sequences are ENHRY and SYGVKD. V gave up 2 bases and J gave up 8 bases, with 9 bases separating them. The CDR3, as DNA: TGTGCCATCAGTGAGGCAGGGTGGGAAAAACTGTTTTTT. Protein product: CAISEAGWEKLFF.

This clone was detected only once. J is TRBJ1-1 and V is TRBV11-3; 7 bases align to TRBD1. Germline CDR1 SGHNT, CDR2 YENEEA. This CDR3 is built from 13 residues. V trimming: 5 bases; J trimming: 4 bases; junction bases outside the gene matches: 4. This chain's CDR3 is CASSLNRGTEAFF. For the CDR3, the DNA is TGTGCCAGCAGCCTAAACAGGGGCACTGAAGCTTTCTTT.

The chain couples TRBV7-3 to TRBJ2-3, with TRBD2 identical over 7 bases. The CDR3 has 16 amino acids. Germline V CDR1 and CDR2: SGHTA, FQGTGA. The J segment lost 3 bases and the V segment lost 1 base, leaving 7 bases of the junction unmatched. The CDR3 protein is CASSLRGGAVTDTQYF. The CDR3 DNA reads TGTGCCAGCAGCTTAAGGGGGGGTGCGGTAACAGATACGCAGTATTTT.

The chain couples TRBV7-3 to TRBJ2-3; TRBD1 matches 8 bases. Unmatched junction bases numbered 10, after V lost 5 bases and J lost 0 bases. There are 17 residues in the CDR3. The germline V gene encodes CDR1 SGHTA and CDR2 FQGTGA. Here the CDR3 DNA reads TGTGCCAGCAGCCGGGACAGGTTTTCCTCTAGCACAGATACGCAGTATTTT. Its protein is CASSRDRFSSSTDTQYF.

The CDR3 reads CASSPGQGGDYGYTF. CDR3 sequence (DNA): TGTGCCAGCAGCCCAGGACAGGGGGGAGACTATGGCTACACCTTC. The gene calls are TRBV5-4 and TRBJ1-2, with 10 bases matching TRBD1. This CDR3 region has 15 residues. The trim removed 4 bases at V and 3 bases at J, leaving 6 bases unmatched. The V gene's germline CDR1 is SGHNT and CDR2 YYREEE (reference sequence).

This rearrangement joins TRBV7-2 to TRBJ2-3; no clear D gene. Germline assignment: CDR1 SGHTA and CDR2 FQGNSA. The germline V and J ends were trimmed by 2 bases and 5 bases, with 17 bases remaining between them. The CDR3 is 16 residues long. This CDR3 is CASSLWKRTNGDTQYF. Here the CDR3 DNA reads TGTGCCAGCAGCTTATGGAAACGTACGAACGGAGATACGCAGTATTTT.

The chain recombines TRBV19 with TRBJ2-3; D could derive from TRBD1 or TRBD2 (5 bases each). Germline values: CDR1 LNHDA, CDR2 SQIVND (reference sequence). V lost 3 bases and J lost 0, with 13 bases in between. The CDR3 extends over 16 amino acids. This CDR3 reads CASSIRGVGSTDTQYF. The DNA of the CDR3 is TGTGCCAGTAGTATCAGAGGGGTCGGTAGCACAGATACGCAGTATTTT.

The genes are TRBV9 and TRBJ1-1; possibly TRBD1 for D (5 bases). Germline V gene sequence: CDR1 SGDLS, CDR2 YYNGEE. V lost 2 bases to trimming and J lost 4 bases, with 15 bases between them. The CDR3 totals 15 residues. As DNA, the CDR3 is TGTGCCAGCAGCGTTCGGTCAGGGTCCGGCACTGAAGCTTTCTTT. It yields the protein CASSVRSGSGTEAFF.

V gene TRBV6-5 combines with J gene TRBJ1-2; the match to TRBD1 covers 7 bases. The CDR3 runs to 15 residues. The V segment lost 9 bases and the J segment 5 bases; nucleotides outside the gene matches: 15. Germline CDR1 reads MNHEY; CDR2 reads SVGAGI. The CDR3 reads CASYPRQGKVYGYTF. CDR3 sequence (DNA): TGTGCCAGTTACCCGCGACAGGGAAAGGTTTATGGCTACACCTTC.

V usage is TRBV7-6 and J usage is TRBJ1-1; tentative D call: TRBD1 (5 bases). Per the germline V gene, CDR1 is SGHVS and CDR2 is FNYEAQ. V was shortened by 2 bases and J by 2 bases, with 21 bases between the two germline ends. The CDR3 sequence is 18 residues long. CDR3 protein: CASSLFDRTAANNTEAFF. Here the CDR3 DNA reads TGTGCCAGCAGCTTATTCGACAGAACGGCTGCTAACAACACTGAAGCTTTCTTT.

V is TRBV28 and J is TRBJ2-5; the D is unclear. Trimming pared 6 bases from V and 4 bases from J, leaving 3 bases between. The CDR3 spans 10 residues. From germline, CDR1 is MDHEN and CDR2 SYDVKM. The DNA of the CDR3 is TGTGCCAGCAGGGGAGAGACCCAGTACTTC. Translating gives CASRGETQYF.

The chain has TRBV28 and TRBJ1-1; perhaps TRBD1 as D (6 bases). The CDR3 totals 15 residues. Germline CDR1 MDHEN, CDR2 SYDVKM. V was trimmed by 5 bases and J by 2 bases, leaving 15 bases between them. The CDR3 DNA sequence: TGTGCCAGCAGTCCACCGGACAGACGAAACACTGAAGCTTTCTTT. Encoded protein: CASSPPDRRNTEAFF.

The chain carries TRBV6-6 and TRBJ1-1, with a possible D match to TRBD1 (6 bases). CDR1 and CDR2 (germline): MNHNY, SVGAGI (reference sequence). This CDR3 contains 15 residues. V was trimmed by 6 bases and J by 0 bases, leaving 14 bases between them. The CDR3: CASRAGQWMNTEAFF. Written as DNA, the CDR3 is TGTGCCAGCAGGGCAGGACAGTGGATGAACACTGAAGCTTTCTTT.

V gene TRBV4-3 combines with J gene TRBJ1-1; D is uncertain. The CDR3 covers 15 residues. V was pared by 2 bases and J by 0 bases, with 10 bases between. Germline V gene sequence: CDR1 LGHNA, CDR2 YSLEER. The CDR3 reads CASSQFSKLNTEAFF. CDR3 sequence (DNA): TGCGCCAGCAGCCAATTTTCCAAGCTGAACACTGAAGCTTTCTTT.

The chain is built from TRBV30 and TRBJ2-2; D might be TRBD1 (6 bases). The CDR3 consists of 16 residues. V shed 4 bases and J shed 0 bases, with 15 bases lying between them. Looked up from germline, CDR1 is GTSNPN and CDR2 is SVGIG (reference sequence). The CDR3: CAWKKSGTPNTGELFF. For the CDR3, the DNA is TGTGCCTGGAAAAAATCCGGGACACCGAACACCGGGGAGCTGTTTTTT.

The chain is built from TRBV28 and TRBJ1-2, with D unresolved. From germline, CDR1 is MDHEN and CDR2 SYDVKM. The V end was cut by 2 bases, the J end by 2 bases, with 6 bases between. This CDR3 region has 13 residues. The CDR3 is CASSLGQNYGYTF. The CDR3 nucleotides are TGTGCCAGCAGTTTAGGTCAAAACTATGGCTACACCTTC.

The chain carries TRBV7-9 and TRBJ1-2; 10 bases are a match to TRBD1. J lost 2 bases, V lost 5 bases, and 11 bases had no gene match. Germline CDR1 reads SEHNR; CDR2 reads FQNEAQ (reference sequence). The CDR3 covers 17 residues. In DNA, the CDR3 is TGTGCCAGCAGCCCATTGGCGGGACAGGGGCCCAACTATGGCTACACCTTC. Protein product: CASSPLAGQGPNYGYTF.

The chain uses TRBV4-3 and TRBJ1-5; tentatively, D is TRBD1 (6 bases). Germline V gene sequence: CDR1 LGHNA, CDR2 YSLEER. The CDR3 runs 16 residues. Trimming took off 0 bases at V and 2 bases at J, with 11 bases between the two ends. The CDR3 reads CASSQDMAGGNQPQHF. As DNA, the CDR3 is TGCGCCAGCAGCCAAGATATGGCAGGGGGCAATCAGCCCCAGCATTTT.

The chain has TRBV21-1 and TRBJ2-5. TRBV21-1 has pseudogene status. This CDR3 is 13 amino acids long. CDR3 nucleotide sequence: TGTGCCGGGACGGGACGGGCTCAAGAGACCCAGTACTTC. This sequence encodes CAGTGRAQETQYF.